These 30 T cell receptor beta chains came from one sample sequenced in a study of spatial heterogeneity in lung cancer (dated by TCRdb to about 2019). Library creation used 5' RACE. TCRdb shows the sequencer as NextSeq 500. TCRdb trimmed the raw reads at Q25, called clones with MiXCR and kept productive beta chains. Under each unique CDR3 protein, matching rows form one entry showing the most common genes and DNA. The table for this sample lists 4,500 to 5,500 distinct CDR3 sequences; about a third of them were counted only once. The top ten constitute roughly 4% of the sample. The sample's time point label, decoded: sample taken at primary tumor resection. For TCR sequencing, whole RNA was extracted from tumor and nontumor lung tissue, or from cryopreserved PBMC samples, and no cell sorting was done. The sequenced sample was PBMCs, obtained at surgery. The source of these receptors is a female donor with early-stage non-small cell lung cancer.

As for this clonotype: With the library built for alpha chains, this beta chain is off target and its frequency is not meaningful. The chain recombines TRBV20-1 with TRBJ2-7, with TRBD2 matching over 13 bases. Germline trimming cut 6 bases from V and 2 bases from J; bases unmatched to any gene: 10. This CDR3 contains 16 residues. Looked up from germline, CDR1 is DFQATT and CDR2 is SNEGSKA (reference sequence). CDR3 sequence: CSATGLAGNLAYEQYF. The CDR3 DNA sequence: TGCAGTGCCACGGGACTAGCGGGGAACCTAGCCTACGAGCAGTACTTC.

This clonotype was observed a single time. This beta chain lies outside the target of a library built for alpha chains; its clone size means little. The chain employs TRBV5-1 and TRBJ2-5; TRBD2 aligns across 11 bases. V dropped 2 bases and J dropped 8; count of bases not matched to a gene: 8. The CDR3 has 15 amino acids. The germline V gene has CDR1 SGHRS and CDR2 YFSETQ. CDR3 loop: CASSLLGTSGETQYF. CDR3 DNA: TGCGCCAGCAGCTTACTCGGGACTAGCGGCGAAACCCAGTACTTC.

On this clonotype: The library was prepared for alpha chains; this beta chain is a stray read, so its frequency means little. V usage is TRBV5-1 and J usage is TRBJ2-1, with D possibly being TRBD1 or TRBD2 (5 bases each). The ends were cut back, 4 bases at V and 5 bases at J, with 22 bases in the middle. Germline V gives CDR1 SGHRS, CDR2 YFSETQ. The CDR3 is 17 amino acids. As DNA, the CDR3 is TGCGCCAGCAGCCCCTGGGGACCGAACAGGAGCAACAATGAGCAGTTCTTC. It codes for CASSPWGPNRSNNEQFF.

For this clonotype: This beta chain turned up in a library designed for alpha chains; as an off-target read, its abundance says little. The rearrangement joins TRBV28 to TRBJ2-5; D call uncertain. The CDR3 runs 14 residues. Germline-derived CDR1 and CDR2 are MDHEN and SYDVKM. Trimming shortened V by 6 bases and J by 2 bases, and 13 bases separated the two germline ends. The DNA for the CDR3 is TGTGCCAGCAGCTCACCCGGGCTTCAAGAGACCCAGTACTTC. Translating it yields CASSSPGLQETQYF.

About this clonotype itself: The size of this beta chain means little, since it is a stray read in a library made for alpha chains. The chain employs TRBV7-2 and TRBJ2-3; no clear D gene. The length of the CDR3 is 15 residues. Trimming shortened V by 5 bases and J by 0 bases, and 12 bases separated the two germline ends. Germline-derived CDR1 and CDR2 are SGHTA and FQGNSA. Here the CDR3 DNA reads TGTGCCAGCAGCCGATTTTTCTCTAGCACAGATACGCAGTATTTT. It yields the protein CASSRFFSSTDTQYF.

With regard to this clonotype: This beta chain came through as a stray read in a library set up for alpha chains, and its size says little. The chain joins TRBV3-1 to TRBJ2-3; D gene unclear. The CDR3 totals 14 residues. Germline CDR1 is LGHDT and CDR2 is YNNKEL (reference sequence). V was cut by 2 bases and J by 2 bases, with 8 bases left in between. CDR3 DNA sequence: TGTGCCAGCAGCCAAATAATACACACAGATACGCAGTATTTT. This encodes CASSQIIHTDTQYF.

With respect to this clonotype: Being off target in a library aimed at alpha chains, this beta chain has a size of little meaning. J is TRBJ2-3 and V is TRBV5-1; D perhaps matches TRBD1 (5 bases). Germline assignment: CDR1 SGHRS and CDR2 YFSETQ. V shed 4 bases and J shed 6 bases, with 15 bases lying between them. The CDR3 runs to 14 residues. CDR3 sequence: CASSNPRQGDTQYF. The CDR3 DNA reads TGCGCCAGCAGCAACCCGAGGCAGGGCGATACGCAGTATTTT. Variable domain in full (rest from reference TRBV5-1 and TRBJ2-3): KAGVTQTPRYLIKTRGQQVTLSCSPISGHRSVSWYQQTPGQGLQFLFEYFSETQRNKGNFPGRFSGRQFSNSRSEMNVSTLELGDSALYLCASSNPRQGDTQYFGPGTRLTVL.

Turning to this clonotype: This beta chain turned up in a library designed for alpha chains; as an off-target read, its abundance says little. This chain connects TRBV7-2 to TRBJ2-7, with no clear D. The germline gives CDR1 SGHTA, CDR2 FQGNSA. This CDR3 has 12 amino acids. Trimming removed 4 bases at V and 6 bases at J, with 10 bases between. The CDR3 DNA sequence: TGTGCCAGCAGCTACGATCAACTCGAGCAGTACTTC. Its translation: CASSYDQLEQYF.

As for this clonotype: This beta chain is a stray read from a library made for alpha chains; its abundance is not meaningful. This chain joins TRBV29-1 and TRBJ2-1, with 11 bases fitting TRBD2. This CDR3 has 14 residues. J lost 7 bases, V lost 8 bases, and 10 bases had no gene match. Germline V CDR1 and CDR2: SQVTM, ANQGSEA. This CDR3 reads CSPGRLAGGNEQFF. The CDR3 DNA reads TGCAGCCCCGGGCGTCTAGCGGGGGGAAATGAGCAGTTCTTC.

As regards this clonotype: A library prepared for alpha chains yielded this beta chain as an off-target read; its size is of little meaning. The V gene is TRBV7-9, the J gene TRBJ2-5, with D tentatively TRBD2 (5 bases). Germline CDR1 and CDR2: SEHNR and FQNEAQ (reference sequence). CDR3 length: 13 amino acids. Trimming cost V 6 bases and J 6 bases, with 14 bases left between them. The CDR3 DNA follows: TGTGCCAGCAGTTTTACCGGGATGAAGACCCAGTACTTC. Protein: CASSFTGMKTQYF.

To note about this clonotype: With the library built for alpha chains, this beta chain is off target and its frequency is not meaningful. The V and J genes are TRBV12-3 or TRBV12-4 and TRBJ2-6; no clear D gene. The CDR3 has 14 residues. Trimming removed 10 bases from V and 1 base from J, with 11 bases in between. In DNA form, the CDR3 reads TGTGCCACTCGGAGCCAGTCTGGGGCCAACGTCCTGACTTTC. Translation: CATRSQSGANVLTF.

As regards this clonotype: This beta chain is an unintended read in a library built for alpha chains; its size means little. This chain joins TRBV6-1 and TRBJ2-3, with D hard to call. This CDR3 spans 13 amino acids. V lost 5 bases and J lost 2, with 8 bases in between. CDR1 and CDR2 from the germline V gene are MNHNS and SASEGT. CDR3 sequence: CASSQTITDTQYF. DNA of the CDR3: TGTGCCAGCAGTCAAACTATCACAGATACGCAGTATTTT.

On this clonotype itself: This beta chain is a stray sequence in a library constructed for alpha chains; its clone size is not meaningful. V is TRBV3-1 and J is TRBJ2-7, with 7 bases lining up with TRBD1. From germline, CDR1 is LGHDT and CDR2 YNNKEL (reference sequence). The CDR3 runs to 15 residues. Trimming cost V 2 bases and J 3 bases; bases outside gene matches: 7. The CDR3 DNA reads TGTGCCAGCAGCCAACTCCCCCGGGACAGCTACGAGCAGTACTTC. Protein product: CASSQLPRDSYEQYF.

Details on this clonotype: This beta chain is an unintended read in a library built for alpha chains; its size means little. V usage is TRBV7-2 and J usage is TRBJ2-6; no definite D call. The V and J ends lost 1 base and 3 bases respectively, with 1 base between them. The V gene's germline CDR1 is SGHTA and CDR2 FQGNSA. This CDR3 has 13 amino acids. The CDR3 here is CASSLVGANVLTF. DNA of the CDR3: TGTGCCAGCAGCTTAGTTGGGGCCAACGTCCTGACTTTC.

As concerns this clonotype: This beta chain represents an off-target read in a library built for alpha chains; its size is of limited meaning. This chain joins TRBV5-1 and TRBJ2-5; D not certain. CDR1 SGHRS and CDR2 YFSETQ come from the germline V gene. The CDR3 has 13 amino acids. V lost 1 base and J lost 2, with 6 bases in between. The CDR3 nucleotides read TGCGCCAGCAGCTTGTCACTACAAGAGACCCAGTACTTC. It codes for CASSLSLQETQYF. The whole variable domain, remainder taken from reference TRBV5-1 and TRBJ2-5, is KAGVTQTPRYLIKTRGQQVTLSCSPISGHRSVSWYQQTPGQGLQFLFEYFSETQRNKGNFPGRFSGRQFSNSRSEMNVSTLELGDSALYLCASSLSLQETQYFGPGTRLLVL.

This clonotype appeared a few times. Since it is a stray read in a library aimed at alpha chains, this beta chain has a size that is not meaningful. The genes are TRBV7-2 and TRBJ2-1; possibly TRBD1 for D (5 bases). The V end was cut by 1 base, the J end by 6 bases, with 10 bases between. Germline loops: CDR1 SGHTA, CDR2 FQGNSA. CDR3 size: 14 residues. CDR3 bases: TGTGCCAGCAGCTTAGGGGGCAGGCGCAATGAGCAGTTCTTC. Translated, it gives CASSLGGRRNEQFF.

A word on this clonotype: For a library built for alpha chains, this beta chain is a stray read; little rests on its size. The rearrangement links TRBV20-1 to TRBJ2-5; D call uncertain. The germline gives CDR1 DFQATT, CDR2 SNEGSKA (reference sequence). Trimming pared 8 bases from V and 4 bases from J, leaving 11 bases between. This CDR3 comprises 11 residues. The CDR3 reads CSPPPSETQYF. CDR3 bases: TGCAGTCCCCCCCCCTCAGAGACCCAGTACTTC.

As for this clonotype: This beta chain is an off-target read within a library intended for alpha chains, so its frequency means little. The chain is built from TRBV3-1 and TRBJ2-6; a possible D gene is TRBD1 (6 bases). Germline V gives CDR1 LGHDT, CDR2 YNNKEL (reference sequence). The CDR3 is 15 amino acids. V gave up 6 bases and J gave up 0 bases, with 9 bases separating them. The CDR3 reads CASSQGFSGANVLTF. CDR3 in DNA: TGTGCCAGCAGTCAGGGGTTCTCTGGGGCCAACGTCCTGACTTTC.

With regard to this clonotype: Since the library was made to target alpha chains, this beta chain is a stray read and its abundance is not meaningful. This sequence joins TRBV6-1 and TRBJ2-3; either TRBD1 or TRBD2 may supply D (6 bases each). Trimming took off 9 bases at V and 0 bases at J, with 13 bases between the two ends. CDR3 length: 14 amino acids. Germline CDR1 reads MNHNS; CDR2 reads SASEGT. The CDR3 DNA is TGTGCCAGAAGGGGGGTCCCTAGCACAGATACGCAGTATTTT. The encoded protein is CARRGVPSTDTQYF.

In its sample, this clonotype was seen a few times. Little can be read into the size of this beta chain, an off-target read in a library designed for alpha chains. The chain employs TRBV28 and TRBJ2-7; 8 bases are shared with TRBD1. This CDR3 comprises 14 residues. Germline lookup yields CDR1 MDHEN and CDR2 SYDVKM. V lost 5 bases and J lost 5; bases outside the gene matches: 8. The CDR3 here is CASSPWTGSNEQYF. The CDR3 DNA reads TGTGCCAGCAGTCCGTGGACAGGGTCCAACGAGCAGTACTTC.

As concerns this clonotype: Because the library targeted alpha chains, this beta chain is an off-target read whose size means little. The chain has TRBV12-3 or TRBV12-4 and TRBJ1-4; D not resolved. Trimming took 4 bases from V and 7 from J, leaving 13 bases between them. This CDR3 region has 14 residues. The CDR3 is CASSSMVNGEKLFF. In nucleotides, the CDR3 is TGTGCCAGCAGTTCCATGGTGAATGGTGAAAAACTGTTTTTT.

This clonotype was seen more than once but under ten times. A library prepared for alpha chains yielded this beta chain as an off-target read; its size is of little meaning. V is TRBV29-1 and J is TRBJ2-7; tentative D call: TRBD1 (6 bases). Germline V gene data show CDR1 as SQVTM and CDR2 as ANQGSEA. V dropped 2 bases and J dropped 3 bases, with 8 bases sitting between them. The CDR3 has 12 residues. CDR3 nucleotides: TGCAGCGTTGAACTGGACAGCTACGAGCAGTACTTC. It specifies CSVELDSYEQYF.

About this clonotype itself: Germline is not matched at one junction end, which may reflect a read error. This beta chain came through as a stray read in a library set up for alpha chains, and its size says little. The chain joins TRBV6-2 or TRBV6-3 to TRBJ2-7, with 8 positions matching TRBD1. The V gene's germline CDR1 is MNHEY and CDR2 SVGEGT. The CDR3 spans 16 residues. CDR3 sequence: CASSPPDRTGSFEQYF. CDR3 nucleotide sequence: TGTGCCAGCAGTCCCCCGGACAGGACAGGGTCCTTCGAGCAGTACTTC.

This clonotype was observed a few times. In a library made to pick up alpha chains, this beta chain is a stray read with a size that means little. The V call is TRBV7-9, the J call TRBJ2-7, with D unclear. The germline gives CDR1 SEHNR, CDR2 FQNEAQ (reference sequence). The V and J ends lost 3 bases and 3 bases respectively, with 12 bases between them. CDR3 size: 14 residues. In nucleotides, the CDR3 is TGTGCCAGCAGCTTCGGTGTGAACAACTACGAGCAGTACTTC. It codes for CASSFGVNNYEQYF. Together with reference TRBV7-9 and TRBJ2-7, the CDR3 gives the full variable domain: DTGVSQNPRHKITKRGQNVTFRCDPISEHNRLYWYRQTLGQGPEFLTYFQNEAQLEKSRLLSDRFSAERPKGSFSTLEIQRTEQGDSAMYLCASSFGVNNYEQYFGPGTRLTVT.

About this clonotype: The library was designed around alpha chains, so this beta chain is a stray read whose abundance carries little weight. The V and J genes are TRBV6-2 or TRBV6-3 and TRBJ2-2; the D call may be TRBD1 or TRBD2 (6 bases each). The V gene lost 6 bases and the J gene lost 5 bases, with 16 bases spanning the gap. CDR1 is MNHEY and CDR2 is SVGEGT in the germline V gene. The CDR3 runs 15 residues. CDR3 nucleotide sequence: TGTGCCAGCAGAACCGGGGGAACAGGGACCGGGGAGCTGTTTTTT. It yields the protein CASRTGGTGTGELFF.

Details on this clonotype: The library was prepared for alpha chains; this beta chain is a stray read, so its frequency means little. V and J are TRBV29-1 and TRBJ2-7, with 10 bases matching TRBD1. This CDR3 spans 14 amino acids. V was pared by 7 bases and J by 2 bases, with 8 bases of the junction left unmatched. CDR1 is SQVTM, CDR2 ANQGSEA, per germline. The CDR3 bases are TGCAGCGCTTCACCGGGACAGGGGACCTACGAGCAGTACTTC. Translated, it gives CSASPGQGTYEQYF.

A few counts support this clonotype. This beta chain came through as a stray read in a library set up for alpha chains, and its size says little. The chain is built from TRBV24-1 and TRBJ2-1; unclear D gene. The CDR3 extends over 11 amino acids. V lost 4 bases and J lost 10, with 7 bases in between. Per the germline V gene, CDR1 is KGHDR and CDR2 is SFDVKD. The CDR3 DNA follows: TGTGCCACCAGTGAACTGTCGGAGCAGTTCTTC. It translates to CATSELSEQFF.

In regard to this clonotype: This beta chain is a stray sequence in a library constructed for alpha chains; its clone size is not meaningful. This chain connects TRBV20-1 to TRBJ2-2; D is unresolved. The CDR3 is 14 residues long. Per germline, CDR1 DFQATT and CDR2 SNEGSKA (reference sequence). V lost 1 base to trimming and J lost 4 bases, with 10 bases between them. The DNA for the CDR3 is TGCAGTGCTAGAGCACAGCTGGGCACCGGGGAGCTGTTTTTT. Encoded protein: CSARAQLGTGELFF.

With regard to this clonotype: Little can be read into the size of this beta chain, an off-target read in a library designed for alpha chains. The chain employs TRBV19 and TRBJ2-2; the D gene is possibly TRBD1 (6 bases). The length of the CDR3 is 12 residues. Germline V gene data show CDR1 as LNHDA and CDR2 as SQIVND (reference sequence). V was cut by 9 bases and J by 6 bases, with 11 bases left in between. The CDR3 DNA follows: TGTGCCAGCCACGGGACATCCGGGGAGCTGTTTTTT. This gives the protein CASHGTSGELFF.

This clonotype is medium-sized within its sample. A library prepared for alpha chains yielded this beta chain as an off-target read; its size is of little meaning. This chain uses TRBV4-1 with TRBJ2-1, with D possibly being TRBD1 or TRBD2 (5 bases each). V was trimmed by 5 bases and J by 8 bases, leaving 16 bases between them. In germline, CDR1 is MGHRA, CDR2 YSYEKL. The CDR3 extends over 14 amino acids. The CDR3 DNA follows: TGCGCCAGCAGCTTTACGGGACCAGCATATGAGCAGTTCTTC. Its protein product is CASSFTGPAYEQFF.